Detailed here is one T cell receptor (beta chain). All enrollees were roughly 18 to 100 years old and from about two dozen US areas. This entry comes from a study of blood T cell repertoires in COVID-19. CDR1 and CDR2 (germline): MDHEN, SYDVKM. Trimming cost V 4 bases and J 8 bases, with 14 bases left between them. This CDR3 contains 14 residues. Profiling relied on immunoSEQ multiplex PCR, and the TCRdb table lists in-frame clones only, not all of them. Of some 180,000 clones in the sample, approximately 80% were seen once. Sequencing was done on a sample of PBMCs or T cells enriched from blood (not recorded which). The clonotype originates from a man aged 60-69 years who had been exposed to COVID-19. The V gene is TRBV28, the J gene TRBJ1-4; maybe TRBD1 (6 bases). CDR3 in DNA: TGTGCCAGCAGTTCGGGGGGCAAAGGAGAAAAACTGTTTTTT. Encoded protein: CASSSGGKGEKLFF.